Listed here are 5 T cell receptor beta chains from one sample, sequenced in a study of blood T cell repertoires in COVID-19. The method was immunoSEQ multiplex PCR; TCRdb's version includes in-frame clones alone and lacks a portion of them. In the table there are roughly 260,000 clones, more than 85% of which are singletons. The sample comprised peripheral blood. Receptors originate from a person aged 18 to 29 with COVID-19, enrolled during active disease.

The V call is TRBV5-6, the J call TRBJ2-2; weak D call: TRBD2 (6 bases). Germline assignment: CDR1 SGHDT and CDR2 YYEEEE. The CDR3 length is 13 residues. Between the trimmed V and J ends, which lost 4 bases and 7 bases, there was a span of 11 bases. CDR3 sequence: CASSLGGFGELFF. CDR3 DNA: TGTGCCAGCAGCCTGGGAGGCTTCGGGGAGCTGTTTTTT.

The V call is TRBV18, the J call TRBJ1-1, with TRBD1 as a possible D gene (6 bases). Germline loops: CDR1 KGHSH, CDR2 LQKENI. V gave up 1 base and J gave up 4 bases, with 7 bases separating them. The CDR3 is 13 amino acids. Written as DNA, the CDR3 is TGTGCCAGCTCACCACAACAGGGCACTGAAGCTTTCTTT. This gives the protein CASSPQQGTEAFF.

This chain connects TRBV9 to TRBJ2-1, with D perhaps TRBD2 (5 bases). V lost 3 bases and J lost 10, with 17 bases in between. Germline values: CDR1 SGDLS, CDR2 YYNGEE. This CDR3 is built from 14 residues. The CDR3 loop is CASSGRPTVGEQFF. The CDR3 DNA follows: TGTGCCAGCAGCGGGAGGCCTACCGTGGGCGAGCAGTTCTTC.

The count of this clone is one. The chain uses TRBV30 and TRBJ1-5; 8 positions agree with TRBD1. Germline trimming cut 6 bases from V and 3 bases from J; bases unmatched to any gene: 7. Looked up from germline, CDR1 is GTSNPN and CDR2 is SVGIG (reference sequence). This CDR3 region has 14 residues. CDR3 residues: CACLWTGNNQPQHF. As DNA, the CDR3 is TGTGCCTGCCTTTGGACAGGGAACAATCAGCCCCAGCATTTT. Using reference TRBV30 and TRBJ1-5 for the parts outside the CDR3, the full variable domain is SQTIHQWPATLVQPVGSPLSLECTVEGTSNPNLYWYRQAAGRGLQLLFYSVGIGQISSEVPQNLSASRPQDRQFILSSKKLLLSDSGFYLCACLWTGNNQPQHFGDGTRLSIL.

This chain joins TRBV27 and TRBJ1-5; a possible D gene is TRBD1 (6 bases). This CDR3 is built from 12 residues. CDR1 and CDR2 from the germline V gene are MNHEY and SMNVEV (reference sequence). The V gene lost 7 bases and the J gene lost 11 bases, with 15 bases spanning the gap. This CDR3 is CASTPRGTTQHF. The CDR3 nucleotides are TGTGCCAGCACCCCAAGGGGGACTACCCAGCATTTT.